This entry lists 24 T cell receptor beta chains sequenced from one sample in a study of OX40 agonist ivuxolimab in advanced cancers. Library prep was done by the immunoSEQ multiplex PCR assay. In TCRdb, the immuneACCESS table is reduced to in-frame sequences with V and J assigned. These tables do not hold every clone; where another copy was compared, an unresolved V gene accounts for under half, and the others remain unexplained. For this sample the table gives fewer than 85,000 clones, of which approximately 86% were detected only once. 1.5% to 2% of the sample belongs to the ten largest clones. Sequences were derived from CD4+ or CD8+ T cells sorted from blood, sampled in a trial of the OX40 agonist ivuxolimab. These receptors all stem from an adult with an advanced solid tumor such as melanoma, head and neck, liver or kidney cancer.

The chain combines TRBV19 with TRBJ2-2; 11 nucleotides agree with TRBD2. J gave up 4 bases and V 7 bases, and 2 bases lay outside the gene matches. Germline-derived CDR1 and CDR2 are LNHDA and SQIVND (reference sequence). The CDR3 extends over 14 amino acids. The CDR3 DNA follows: TGTGCCAGTACTAGCGGGAGGTCCACCGGGGAGCTGTTTTTT. It is translated as CASTSGRSTGELFF.

This sequence joins TRBV19 and TRBJ2-1, with 9 bases that match TRBD2. Trimming removed 7 bases from V and 2 bases from J; junction bases left unmatched: 3. The CDR3 is 14 amino acids. Germline assignment: CDR1 LNHDA and CDR2 SQIVND (reference sequence). The CDR3 nucleotides read TGTGCCAGTAATGGCGGGAGGGCCTACAATGAGCAGTTCTTC. Encoded protein: CASNGGRAYNEQFF.

The rearrangement uses TRBV7-9 and TRBJ2-7; D is perhaps TRBD2 (5 bases). The germline V gene encodes CDR1 SEHNR and CDR2 FQNEAQ (reference sequence). V was trimmed by 4 bases and J by 9 bases, leaving 13 bases between them. The CDR3 is 12 residues long. The CDR3 sequence: CASSSSEVRQYF. CDR3 nucleotide sequence: TGTGCCAGCAGCTCCTCGGAGGTACGGCAGTACTTC.

The gene calls are TRBV5-1 and TRBJ2-5; maybe TRBD2 (7 bases). Germline V CDR1 and CDR2: SGHRS, YFSETQ. V lost 7 bases, J lost 2 bases, and 18 bases lay in between. The CDR3 runs 15 residues. The chain's CDR3 is CASRLWGGQQETQYF. As DNA, the CDR3 is TGCGCCAGCCGCCTTTGGGGGGGGCAACAAGAGACCCAGTACTTC.

V and J are TRBV11-1 and TRBJ2-5; D remains ambiguous. The CDR3 contains 14 residues. V was clipped by 6 bases and J by 1 base, with 12 bases between them. Germline values: CDR1 SGHAT, CDR2 FQDESV (reference sequence). CDR3 amino acids: CASSDLFIQETQYF. The CDR3, as DNA: TGTGCCAGCAGTGACTTGTTTATCCAAGAGACCCAGTACTTC.

The chain's CDR3 is CASSETGLSYGYTF. The CDR3 DNA follows: TGTGCCAGCAGTGAGACAGGGCTATCCTATGGCTACACCTTC. The chain links TRBV25-1 to TRBJ1-2; TRBD1 matches at 7 bases. Germline V gene lookup returns CDR1 MGHDK and CDR2 SYGVNS. Losses at the gene ends were 3 bases for V and 4 bases for J; bases not matched to a gene: 5. The CDR3 length is 14 residues.

V and J are TRBV19 and TRBJ2-7; 9 positions match TRBD1. The CDR3 contains 17 residues. Germline CDR1 and CDR2: LNHDA and SQIVND (reference sequence). V was clipped by 5 bases and J by 3 bases; unmatched bases: 14. CDR3 amino acids: CASSPRGPGQGFYEQYF. The CDR3 nucleotides read TGTGCCAGTAGTCCCAGAGGGCCGGGACAGGGTTTCTACGAGCAGTACTTC. Variable domain in full (rest from reference TRBV19 and TRBJ2-7): DGGITQSPKYLFRKEGQNVTLSCEQNLNHDAMYWYRQDPGQGLRLIYYSQIVNDFQKGDIAEGYSVSREKKESFPLTVTSAQKNPTAFYLCASSPRGPGQGFYEQYFGPGTRLTVT.

The rearrangement uses TRBV19 and TRBJ1-1, with a possible D match to TRBD1 (6 bases). The CDR3 is made up of 18 amino acids. Trimming took 1 base from V and 3 from J, leaving 21 bases between them. Germline lookup yields CDR1 LNHDA and CDR2 SQIVND (reference sequence). The CDR3 here is CASSIGWGPGESDTEAFF. The DNA of the CDR3 is TGTGCCAGTAGTATAGGTTGGGGGCCGGGGGAGTCTGACACTGAAGCTTTCTTT.

The V gene is TRBV19, the J gene TRBJ1-2; D is possibly TRBD1 (5 bases). CDR1 and CDR2 (germline): LNHDA, SQIVND (reference sequence). The CDR3 contains 18 residues. Trimming removed 6 bases at V and 0 bases at J, with 23 bases between. CDR3 in amino acids: CASRERGLYKETNYGYTF. In nucleotides, the CDR3 is TGTGCCAGTAGGGAAAGGGGTCTTTATAAAGAGACTAACTATGGCTACACCTTC.

The chain carries TRBV6-5 and TRBJ1-5; D possibly corresponds to TRBD1 (5 bases). Germline CDR1 MNHEY, CDR2 SVGAGI. Trimming pared 2 bases from V and 6 bases from J, leaving 8 bases between. The CDR3 covers 13 residues. This CDR3 is CASSYRRGQPQHF. DNA of the CDR3: TGTGCCAGCAGTTACAGGAGGGGTCAGCCCCAGCATTTT.

This clone was observed once. This chain links TRBV2 with TRBJ2-2; no clear D gene. V was cut by 6 bases and J by 7 bases, with 15 bases left in between. This CDR3 comprises 14 residues. Looked up from germline, CDR1 is SNHLY and CDR2 is FYNNEI. The CDR3 loop reads CASRRQVGNGELFF. The CDR3, as DNA: TGTGCCAGCAGGCGGCAGGTCGGTAACGGGGAGCTGTTTTTT.

The chain combines TRBV7-2 with TRBJ1-2; the D is unclear. The CDR3 consists of 12 residues. Germline values: CDR1 SGHTA, CDR2 FQGNSA. The V gene lost 5 bases and the J gene lost 4 bases, with 8 bases spanning the gap. CDR3 in DNA: TGTGCCAGCAGCCCGAATTCCTATGGCTACACCTTC. Its translation: CASSPNSYGYTF.

This clone occurred once. This chain uses TRBV6-6 with TRBJ2-5; the D gene is possibly TRBD2 (6 bases). The V and J ends lost 8 bases and 2 bases respectively, with 15 bases between them. Germline assignment: CDR1 MNHNY and CDR2 SVGAGI (reference sequence). The CDR3 covers 14 residues. CDR3 region: CASRGGGGQETQYF. Written as DNA, the CDR3 is TGTGCCAGCCGTGGGGGAGGAGGGCAAGAGACCCAGTACTTC.

The rearrangement joins TRBV5-5 to TRBJ2-3; D gene uncertain. The CDR3 runs 12 residues. With 4 bases removed from V and 0 bases from J, the gap between germline ends came to 3 bases. Germline-derived CDR1 and CDR2 are SGHKS and YYEKEE (reference sequence). CDR3 coding DNA: TGTGCCAGCAGCGCCAGCACAGATACGCAGTATTTT. This codes for CASSASTDTQYF.

This clone was counted between two and nine times. The chain has TRBV9 and TRBJ2-7; D uncertain. Germline CDR1 reads SGDLS; CDR2 reads YYNGEE. The length of the CDR3 is 14 residues. Trimming removed 0 bases from V and 1 base from J, with 8 bases in between. As DNA, the CDR3 is TGTGCCAGCAGCGTAGCTGACATTTCCTACGAGCAGTACTTC. Its protein product is CASSVADISYEQYF. The whole variable domain, filled in from reference TRBV9 and TRBJ2-7, reads DSGVTQTPKHLITATGQRVTLRCSPRSGDLSVYWYQQSLDQGLQFLIQYYNGEERAKGNILERFSAQQFPDLHSELNLSSLELGDSALYFCASSVADISYEQYFGPGTRLTVT.

This chain links TRBV28 with TRBJ2-1, with TRBD1 matching over 9 bases. The CDR3 is 16 amino acids. Germline V gene data show CDR1 as MDHEN and CDR2 as SYDVKM. J gave up 10 bases and V 6 bases, and 16 bases lay outside the gene matches. In DNA, the CDR3 is TGTGCCAGCAGCCCCCTCCCGGGACAGGGCTACGCAGAGCAGTTCTTC. Its protein is CASSPLPGQGYAEQFF. The full variable domain, rest sourced from reference TRBV28 and TRBJ2-1, is DVKVTQSSRYLVKRTGEKVFLECVQDMDHENMFWYRQDPGLGLRLIYFSYDVKMKEKGDIPEGYSVSREKKERFSLILESASTNQTSMYLCASSPLPGQGYAEQFFGPGTRLTVL.

This clone was picked up one time. The chain links TRBV5-6 to TRBJ2-7; the D is unclear. The CDR3 covers 13 residues. Germline V lookup: CDR1 SGHDT, CDR2 YYEEEE. The V end was cut by 1 base, the J end by 7 bases, with 12 bases between. CDR3 sequence (DNA): TGTGCCAGCAGCTTGCTCAGGCCTGGGGAGCAGTACTTC. Amino acids: CASSLLRPGEQYF.

V gene TRBV9 combines with J gene TRBJ1-4; D is ambiguous. This CDR3 comprises 12 residues. CDR1 SGDLS and CDR2 YYNGEE come from the germline V gene. The V end lost 3 bases, the J end lost 5 bases, and 5 bases lay between the germline ends. CDR3 amino acids: CASSASNEKLFF. CDR3 nucleotides: TGTGCCAGCAGCGCATCGAATGAAAAACTGTTTTTT.

The V call is TRBV28, the J call TRBJ2-7, with 9 bases lining up with TRBD2. CDR3 size: 13 residues. V lost 10 bases and J lost 2; bases outside the gene matches: 6. Germline loops: CDR1 MDHEN, CDR2 SYDVKM. CDR3: CAIRLADTYEQYF. The CDR3 DNA sequence: TGTGCCATTCGACTAGCGGATACCTACGAGCAGTACTTC.

This clone was recorded only once. The V call is TRBV5-1, the J call TRBJ2-1; weak D call: TRBD2 (6 bases). The CDR3 covers 12 residues. Germline V gene sequence: CDR1 SGHRS, CDR2 YFSETQ. V dropped 4 bases and J dropped 9 bases, with 11 bases sitting between them. CDR3 DNA sequence: TGCGCCAGCAGCCGGGAGAGGTTTGAGCAGTTCTTC. As protein: CASSRERFEQFF.

The chain combines TRBV29-1 with TRBJ2-1; a weak D match, TRBD2 (6 bases). The ends were cut back, 6 bases at V and 9 bases at J, with 12 bases in the middle. The CDR3 has 11 residues. Germline CDR1 reads SQVTM; CDR2 reads ANQGSEA. For the CDR3, the DNA is TGCAGCGTGCCCCGGGGAGGTGAGCAGTTCTTC. Translating gives CSVPRGGEQFF.

This clone showed up just a few times. The chain uses TRBV6-6 and TRBJ1-6; maybe TRBD1 (6 bases). V was trimmed by 2 bases and J by 0 bases, leaving 8 bases between them. Germline CDR1 MNHNY, CDR2 SVGAGI (reference sequence). This CDR3 has 16 amino acids. The CDR3 nucleotides are TGTGCCAGCAGTTACGGACAGAGCTCCTATAATTCACCCCTCCACTTT. This translates into CASSYGQSSYNSPLHF.

This clone was seen a few times. The genes are TRBV9 and TRBJ2-1; D is unclear. V was trimmed by 0 bases and J by 5 bases, leaving 12 bases between them. Germline V CDR1 and CDR2: SGDLS, YYNGEE. The CDR3 is 15 residues long. This CDR3 reads CASSVGPLGNNEQFF. The CDR3 DNA follows: TGTGCCAGCAGCGTAGGCCCCCTAGGTAACAATGAGCAGTTCTTC.

CDR3 DNA: TGTGCCAGCAGCCCGCGGGAGACCCAGTACTTC. This gives the protein CASSPRETQYF. The chain links TRBV7-6 to TRBJ2-5; no clear D gene. The V and J ends lost 5 bases and 5 bases respectively, with 6 bases between them. In germline, CDR1 is SGHVS, CDR2 FNYEAQ. The CDR3 totals 11 residues. Complete variable domain (other parts from reference TRBV7-6 and TRBJ2-5): GAGVSQSPRYKVTKRGQDVALRCDPISGHVSLYWYRQALGQGPEFLTYFNYEAQQDKSGLPNDRFSAERPEGSISTLTIQRTEQRDSAMYRCASSPRETQYFGPGTRLLVL.